The sequence of this T cell receptor beta chain was determined in a study of control samples from healthy donors and cancer patients (dated by TCRdb to between 2020 and 2021). Libraries were built with the immunoSEQ multiplex PCR assay. Drawn from immuneACCESS, this table holds only the in-frame rearrangements with V and J called that TCRdb kept. Clones are partly lost; checked studies trace under half to an unresolved V gene and leave the rest unexplained. For this sample the table gives 120,000 to 150,000 clones, of which approximately 91% were detected only once. The leading ten clones occupy over 4.5% of the sample. This clone is a singleton in its sample. Its binding antigen is unknown. No much larger clone is present one base from it, and per-base qualities are unavailable. Between the V and J ends, shortened by 4 bases and 7 bases respectively, the junction contains 13 bases. Via the germline V gene, CDR1 is KGHDR and CDR2 SFDVKD. From the cysteine through the phenylalanine, the CDR3 covers 13 amino acids. This entry keeps only the CDR3 DNA: 39 bases, framed from base 1.

Sample: blood. The clonotype originates from a man aged 25-40 years in good health. This chain is built from TRBV24-1 and TRBJ2-7; confidence is insufficient to name the D gene. The nucleotide sequence reads as follows: TGTGCCACCAGTGACCCCAGCATGGAGGAGCAGTACTTC. The encoded protein is CATSDPSMEEQYF.